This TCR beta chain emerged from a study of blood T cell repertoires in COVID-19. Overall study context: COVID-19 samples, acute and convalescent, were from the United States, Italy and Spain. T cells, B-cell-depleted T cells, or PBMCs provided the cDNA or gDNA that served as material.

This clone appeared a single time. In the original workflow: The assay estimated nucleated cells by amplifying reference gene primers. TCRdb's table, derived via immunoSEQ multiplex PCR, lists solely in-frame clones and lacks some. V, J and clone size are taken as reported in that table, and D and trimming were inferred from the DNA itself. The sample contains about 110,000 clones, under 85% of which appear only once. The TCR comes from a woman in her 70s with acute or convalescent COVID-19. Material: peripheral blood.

In nucleotides, the CDR3 is TGTGCCAGCAGCACTACTGGACAGGGGAGGAATCAGCCCCAGCATTTT. Protein product: CASSTTGQGRNQPQHF. The chain has TRBV28 and TRBJ1-5, with 9 bases lining up with TRBD1. The CDR3 spans 16 residues. J lost 4 bases, V lost 6 bases, and 10 bases had no gene match. The germline V gene encodes CDR1 MDHEN and CDR2 SYDVKM.